The rows below give T cell receptor beta chains drawn from one sample of a study of T cells after yellow fever vaccination. Using its own MiXCR run on the 5' RACE reads, TCRdb lists one record per CDR3 protein. Found here are 250,000 to 300,000 distinct CDR3 sequences, roughly 8.7% of them singletons; the top ten hold 3% to 4%. Source: CD4+ T cells sorted from PBMCs, taken 5 days after the yellow fever booster vaccination. The receptors originated from a man aged 18 to 29 who received the YFV17D yellow fever vaccine. Each CDR3 is given with its conserved first and last residue. D genes are given only for firm matches. The size field is filled for only some rows; it gives once, few, many or a size class.

clone size: many
D gene: .
J gene: TRBJ2-4
V gene: TRBV27
CDR3 protein: CASSLWLTLAKNIQYF
CDR3 DNA: TGTGCCAGCAGTTTGTGGCTTACCTTAGCCAAAAACATTCAGTACTTC

clone size: few
D gene: .
J gene: TRBJ2-7
V gene: TRBV23-1
CDR3 protein: CASSQSRQDYEQYF
CDR3 DNA: TGCGCCAGCAGTCAATCGCGGCAGGACTACGAGCAGTACTTC

clone size: .
D gene: .
J gene: TRBJ2-5
V gene: TRBV7-2
CDR3 protein: CASSLAGLGIGTQYF
CDR3 DNA: TGTGCCAGCAGCTTAGCGGGTCTGGGGATAGGGACCCAGTACTTC

clone size: many
D gene: TRBD2
J gene: TRBJ2-1
V gene: TRBV29-1
CDR3 protein: CSVRRLAGDNEQFF
CDR3 DNA: TGCAGCGTTAGAAGACTAGCGGGCGACAATGAGCAGTTCTTC

clone size: .
D gene: .
J gene: TRBJ1-6
V gene: TRBV7-2
CDR3 protein: CASSDRTDSPLHF
CDR3 DNA: TGTGCCAGCAGCGATAGGACGGATTCACCCCTCCACTTT

clone size: many
D gene: .
J gene: TRBJ2-2
V gene: TRBV11-2
CDR3 protein: CASSLRGRRSNTGELFF
CDR3 DNA: TGTGCCAGCAGTCTTAGGGGGAGGCGGTCGAACACCGGGGAGCTGTTTTTT

clone size: .
D gene: .
J gene: TRBJ2-5
V gene: TRBV2
CDR3 protein: CASRREETQYF
CDR3 DNA: TGTGCCAGCAGAAGGGAGGAGACCCAGTACTTC

clone size: .
D gene: .
J gene: TRBJ1-1
V gene: TRBV6-5
CDR3 protein: CASSYQGSHTEAFF
CDR3 DNA: TGTGCCAGCAGTTACCAGGGAAGCCACACTGAAGCTTTCTTT

clone size: few
D gene: .
J gene: TRBJ1-1
V gene: TRBV5-1
CDR3 protein: CASSLETGITEAFF
CDR3 DNA: TGCGCCAGCAGCTTGGAAACAGGGATAACTGAAGCTTTCTTT

clone size: .
D gene: .
J gene: TRBJ2-5
V gene: TRBV11-2
CDR3 protein: CASSRREMSLQETQYF
CDR3 DNA: TGTGCCAGCAGCCGTCGGGAGATGTCCCTCCAAGAGACCCAGTACTTC

clone size: many
D gene: TRBD2
J gene: TRBJ2-2
V gene: TRBV5-4
CDR3 protein: CASSPSLAMTGELFF
CDR3 DNA: TGTGCCAGCAGCCCCTCACTAGCGATGACCGGGGAGCTGTTTTTT

clone size: .
D gene: .
J gene: TRBJ1-4
V gene: TRBV15
CDR3 protein: CATSRDPGAVNEKLFF
CDR3 DNA: TGTGCCACCAGCAGAGATCCGGGGGCCGTGAATGAAAAACTGTTTTTT

clone size: few
D gene: .
J gene: TRBJ2-3
V gene: TRBV20-1
CDR3 protein: CSARDAADTQYF
CDR3 DNA: TGCAGTGCTAGAGATGCTGCAGATACGCAGTATTTT

clone size: many
D gene: TRBD1
J gene: TRBJ1-1
V gene: TRBV4-2
CDR3 protein: CASSRTGTGKTEAFF
CDR3 DNA: TGTGCCAGCAGCCGGACCGGGACAGGGAAAACTGAAGCTTTCTTT

clone size: few
D gene: TRBD1
J gene: TRBJ1-1
V gene: TRBV11-2
CDR3 protein: CASSSLRGPLMDTEAFF
CDR3 DNA: TGTGCCAGCAGCTCTCTAAGGGGGCCCCTAATGGACACTGAAGCTTTCTTT

clone size: few
D gene: TRBD1
J gene: TRBJ2-3
V gene: TRBV4-1
CDR3 protein: CASSRTGPGTDTQYF
CDR3 DNA: TGCGCCAGCAGCCGGACAGGGCCCGGCACAGATACGCAGTATTTT

clone size: .
D gene: TRBD1
J gene: TRBJ2-5
V gene: TRBV12-3/TRBV12-4
CDR3 protein: CASSWTGAVRETQYF
CDR3 DNA: TGTGCCAGCAGTTGGACAGGGGCCGTTAGGGAGACCCAGTACTTC

clone size: .
D gene: .
J gene: TRBJ1-5
V gene: TRBV20-1
CDR3 protein: CSASRDFEKPQHF
CDR3 DNA: TGCAGTGCTAGTCGGGATTTTGAGAAGCCCCAGCATTTT

clone size: many
D gene: .
J gene: TRBJ2-4
V gene: TRBV7-9
CDR3 protein: CASTLGSENIQYF
CDR3 DNA: TGTGCCAGCACCCTGGGATCGGAAAACATTCAGTACTTC

clone size: many
D gene: .
J gene: TRBJ1-1
V gene: TRBV5-5
CDR3 protein: CASSWTELTTEAFF
CDR3 DNA: TGTGCCAGCAGTTGGACAGAGCTTACCACTGAAGCTTTCTTT

clone size: .
D gene: .
J gene: TRBJ2-5
V gene: TRBV6-6
CDR3 protein: CASSYSTQLQETQYF
CDR3 DNA: TGTGCCAGCAGTTACTCCACCCAGCTCCAAGAGACCCAGTACTTC

clone size: few
D gene: .
J gene: TRBJ2-1
V gene: TRBV6-5
CDR3 protein: CASSYSSGGPLEQFF
CDR3 DNA: TGTGCCAGCAGTTACTCTTCCGGGGGCCCCCTCGAGCAGTTCTTC

clone size: few
D gene: .
J gene: TRBJ2-5
V gene: TRBV7-2
CDR3 protein: CASSLQRQETQYF
CDR3 DNA: TGTGCCAGCAGCTTACAAAGACAAGAGACCCAGTACTTC

clone size: .
D gene: TRBD2
J gene: TRBJ2-7
V gene: TRBV18
CDR3 protein: CASSSSGGDSYEQYF
CDR3 DNA: TGTGCCAGCTCGTCTAGCGGGGGGGACTCCTACGAGCAGTACTTC

clone size: few
D gene: .
J gene: TRBJ2-1
V gene: TRBV7-2
CDR3 protein: CASSPQKGKVYEQFF
CDR3 DNA: TGTGCCAGCAGCCCACAGAAGGGTAAGGTATATGAGCAGTTCTTC

clone size: few
D gene: .
J gene: TRBJ2-3
V gene: TRBV5-7
CDR3 protein: CASTCGHTDTQYF
CDR3 DNA: TGTGCCAGCACCTGCGGGCACACAGATACGCAGTATTTT

clone size: many
D gene: .
J gene: TRBJ1-2
V gene: TRBV6-5
CDR3 protein: CASSYNPKAGYTF
CDR3 DNA: TGTGCCAGCAGTTACAATCCCAAAGCGGGCTACACCTTC

clone size: .
D gene: .
J gene: TRBJ1-2
V gene: TRBV6-1
CDR3 protein: CASSDSGFGGNYGYTF
CDR3 DNA: TGTGCCAGCAGTGATTCGGGCTTCGGCGGAAACTATGGCTACACCTTC

clone size: .
D gene: .
J gene: TRBJ2-7
V gene: TRBV11-2
CDR3 protein: CASSPSGYRPYEQYF
CDR3 DNA: TGTGCCAGCAGCCCCAGCGGATACAGGCCCTACGAGCAGTACTTC

clone size: .
D gene: .
J gene: TRBJ1-3
V gene: TRBV5-6
CDR3 protein: CASSVPGRNTIYF
CDR3 DNA: TGTGCCAGCAGCGTGCCAGGACGGAACACCATATATTTT

clone size: few
D gene: .
J gene: TRBJ2-5
V gene: TRBV7-2
CDR3 protein: CASSLVGVSGETQYF
CDR3 DNA: TGTGCCAGCAGCTTAGTGGGGGTCTCGGGGGAGACCCAGTACTTC

clone size: many
D gene: .
J gene: TRBJ2-3
V gene: TRBV12-3/TRBV12-4
CDR3 protein: CASSSGHTDTQYF
CDR3 DNA: TGTGCCAGCAGTTCGGGCCACACAGATACGCAGTATTTT

clone size: few
D gene: .
J gene: TRBJ1-2
V gene: TRBV6-2/TRBV6-3
CDR3 protein: CASSLSTGNGYTF
CDR3 DNA: TGTGCCAGCAGTTTATCCACAGGGAATGGCTACACCTTC

clone size: many
D gene: .
J gene: TRBJ1-4
V gene: TRBV19
CDR3 protein: CASSPQGLGNEKLFF
CDR3 DNA: TGTGCCAGTAGTCCACAGGGATTGGGTAATGAAAAACTGTTTTTT

clone size: .
D gene: .
J gene: TRBJ2-2
V gene: TRBV9
CDR3 protein: CASSVEVTGELFF
CDR3 DNA: TGTGCCAGCAGCGTAGAGGTCACCGGGGAGCTGTTTTTT

clone size: .
D gene: .
J gene: TRBJ1-2
V gene: TRBV28
CDR3 protein: CASTLGTYGYTF
CDR3 DNA: TGTGCCAGCACCTTAGGTACCTATGGCTACACCTTC

clone size: few
D gene: TRBD2
J gene: TRBJ2-1
V gene: TRBV2
CDR3 protein: CASRTTSGGANEQFF
CDR3 DNA: TGTGCCAGCAGAACGACTAGCGGGGGGGCCAATGAGCAGTTCTTC

clone size: few
D gene: TRBD1
J gene: TRBJ1-2
V gene: TRBV20-1
CDR3 protein: CSAGDRVRGYTF
CDR3 DNA: TGCAGTGCTGGAGACAGGGTGCGTGGCTACACCTTC

clone size: .
D gene: TRBD1
J gene: TRBJ1-3
V gene: TRBV6-5
CDR3 protein: CASRRQGQPLANTIYF
CDR3 DNA: TGTGCCAGCAGGCGACAGGGACAACCTCTGGCAAACACCATATATTTT

clone size: .
D gene: .
J gene: TRBJ1-6
V gene: TRBV18
CDR3 protein: CASSLLQGNSPLHF
CDR3 DNA: TGTGCCAGCTCACTCCTACAGGGTAATTCACCCCTCCACTTT

clone size: .
D gene: TRBD2
J gene: TRBJ2-3
V gene: TRBV7-9
CDR3 protein: CASSLSSGGYVPTDTQYF
CDR3 DNA: TGTGCCAGCAGCTTATCTAGCGGGGGCTACGTTCCCACAGATACGCAGTATTTT

clone size: .
D gene: .
J gene: TRBJ1-1
V gene: TRBV7-9
CDR3 protein: CASSFGGNKAEAFF
CDR3 DNA: TGTGCCAGCAGCTTTGGGGGGAATAAAGCTGAAGCTTTCTTT

clone size: .
D gene: .
J gene: TRBJ1-3
V gene: TRBV11-3
CDR3 protein: CARDKGPTAVSTGSTIYF
CDR3 DNA: TGTGCCAGGGACAAGGGACCGACAGCCGTCTCGACTGGAAGCACCATATATTTT

clone size: .
D gene: TRBD2
J gene: TRBJ2-7
V gene: TRBV7-2
CDR3 protein: CGSSQNRRGLAGGRSYEQYF
CDR3 DNA: TGTGGCAGCAGCCAAAACCGGAGGGGACTAGCGGGGGGCCGCTCCTACGAGCAGTACTTC

clone size: .
D gene: .
J gene: TRBJ1-4
V gene: TRBV30
CDR3 protein: CASHQTVTNEKLFF
CDR3 DNA: TGTGCCTCCCACCAGACAGTAACTAATGAAAAACTGTTTTTT

clone size: .
D gene: .
J gene: TRBJ2-5
V gene: TRBV20-1
CDR3 protein: CSARDSQIYGTQYF
CDR3 DNA: TGCAGTGCTAGAGATTCGCAGATCTACGGGACCCAGTACTTC

clone size: .
D gene: .
J gene: TRBJ2-1
V gene: TRBV29-1
CDR3 protein: CSVTTGSYNEQFF
CDR3 DNA: TGCAGCGTTACTACCGGCTCCTACAATGAGCAGTTCTTC

clone size: few
D gene: .
J gene: TRBJ1-5
V gene: TRBV6-1
CDR3 protein: CASSDGGQQPQHF
CDR3 DNA: TGTGCCAGCAGTGATGGGGGGCAACAGCCCCAGCATTTT

clone size: .
D gene: .
J gene: TRBJ1-5
V gene: TRBV28
CDR3 protein: CASSERRINQPQHF
CDR3 DNA: TGTGCCAGCAGCGAAAGACGGATCAATCAGCCCCAGCATTTT

clone size: few
D gene: TRBD2
J gene: TRBJ2-1
V gene: TRBV5-1
CDR3 protein: CASSRGGANEQFF
CDR3 DNA: TGCGCCAGCAGTCGCGGGGGGGCCAATGAGCAGTTCTTC

clone size: few
D gene: TRBD2
J gene: TRBJ2-3
V gene: TRBV20-1
CDR3 protein: CSARDRLAGYTDTQYF
CDR3 DNA: TGCAGTGCTAGAGATAGGTTAGCGGGGTACACAGATACGCAGTATTTT

clone size: few
D gene: .
J gene: TRBJ1-6
V gene: TRBV7-8
CDR3 protein: CASSLDWEPLHF
CDR3 DNA: TGTGCCAGCAGCTTAGACTGGGAGCCCCTCCACTTT